Below, 10 T cell receptor beta chains from the same sample are listed, as sequenced in a study of cytomegalovirus exposure and HLA in healthy donors. PCR used 60 Vbeta primers and 13 Jbeta primers. Some clones are missing from TCRdb's copy, which holds only in-frame ones; the method was immunoSEQ multiplex PCR. The data contain over 70,000 clones, more than 75% of them singletons. Input material: PBMCs. These TCRs come from a man aged 18 to 29 in good health and CMV-seronegative.

This clone turned up a few times. This chain joins TRBV7-2 and TRBJ2-7, with a tentative D call TRBD1 (5 bases). Germline CDR1 reads SGHTA; CDR2 reads FQGNSA. V lost 3 bases and J 1 base, leaving 7 bases between the germline ends. The CDR3 totals 13 residues. Here the CDR3 reads CASSFDRSYEQYF. The CDR3 nucleotides are TGTGCCAGCAGCTTCGACAGATCCTACGAGCAGTACTTC.

The chain links TRBV29-1 to TRBJ2-3; TRBD1 matches at 8 bases. Germline V lookup: CDR1 SQVTM, CDR2 ANQGSEA. This CDR3 has 16 amino acids. The J segment lost 5 bases and the V segment lost 1 base, leaving 11 bases of the junction unmatched. CDR3 in DNA: TGCAGCGTTGAAGGGAACAGGGGGGTAAGGGGAGATACGCAGTATTTT. This translates into CSVEGNRGVRGDTQYF.

V is TRBV9 and J is TRBJ2-3; the match to TRBD1 covers 8 bases. Germline values: CDR1 SGDLS, CDR2 YYNGEE. The CDR3 length is 15 residues. J lost 5 bases, V lost 2 bases, and 7 bases had no gene match. CDR3 sequence: CASSVTGAQGDTQYF. The CDR3 DNA reads TGTGCCAGCAGCGTGACAGGGGCCCAGGGAGATACGCAGTATTTT.

The chain employs TRBV19 and TRBJ1-2; D possibly corresponds to TRBD1 (6 bases). CDR1 is LNHDA and CDR2 is SQIVND in the germline V gene (reference sequence). Trimming removed 3 bases from V and 4 bases from J, with 18 bases in between. This CDR3 has 16 residues. The CDR3 protein is CASSITGQGTGYGYTF. As DNA, the CDR3 is TGTGCCAGTAGTATTACGGGGCAGGGGACGGGCTATGGCTACACCTTC.

The table lists this clone with a count of one. The rearrangement links TRBV19 to TRBJ1-2, with 7 bases fitting TRBD1. Germline loops: CDR1 LNHDA, CDR2 SQIVND (reference sequence). Trimming removed 6 bases from V and 5 bases from J; junction bases left unmatched: 9. CDR3 length: 14 amino acids. The DNA for the CDR3 is TGTGCCAGTAGCCACGGGACAGACACTTATGGCTACACCTTC. Residues: CASSHGTDTYGYTF.

The chain carries TRBV9 and TRBJ1-6, with 9 nucleotides matching TRBD1. Trimming cost V 3 bases and J 8 bases; bases outside gene matches: 9. The CDR3 runs to 16 residues. The germline CDR1 and CDR2 sequences are SGDLS and YYNGEE. CDR3 in DNA: TGTGCCAGCAGCGAGGGACAGGGAGCCTGGGATTCACCCCTCCACTTT. Amino acids: CASSEGQGAWDSPLHF.

This clone was seen more than once but under ten times. The CDR3 nucleotides read TGTGCCAGCAGTTACAAGGGAGGGAACACTGAAGCTTTCTTT. Translation gives CASSYKGGNTEAFF. The gene calls are TRBV6-5 and TRBJ1-1; no clear D gene. This CDR3 region has 14 residues. The V end was cut by 2 bases, the J end by 1 base, with 8 bases between. The V gene's germline CDR1 is MNHEY and CDR2 SVGAGI.

This chain connects TRBV19 to TRBJ2-1; 8 bases are a match to TRBD1. Germline V gene sequence: CDR1 LNHDA, CDR2 SQIVND (reference sequence). The CDR3 has 15 amino acids. V was clipped by 0 bases and J by 9 bases; unmatched bases: 7. Here the CDR3 reads CASSIDTRGRAEQFF. CDR3 in DNA: TGTGCCAGTAGTATAGACACCAGGGGGCGGGCTGAGCAGTTCTTC.

This chain links TRBV18 with TRBJ2-7; no definite D call. Germline V gene lookup returns CDR1 KGHSH and CDR2 LQKENI. Trimming shortened V by 2 bases and J by 3 bases, and 8 bases separated the two germline ends. CDR3 length: 13 amino acids. The CDR3: CASSPASDYEQYF. Here the CDR3 DNA reads TGTGCCAGCTCACCAGCCAGCGACTACGAGCAGTACTTC.

This chain uses TRBV6-1 with TRBJ2-3; D uncertain. The CDR3 is 13 residues long. Looked up from germline, CDR1 is MNHNS and CDR2 is SASEGT. V dropped 7 bases and J dropped 0 bases, with 8 bases sitting between them. The CDR3 loop is CASNRASTDTQYF. CDR3 in DNA: TGTGCCAGCAATCGAGCTAGCACAGATACGCAGTATTTT.